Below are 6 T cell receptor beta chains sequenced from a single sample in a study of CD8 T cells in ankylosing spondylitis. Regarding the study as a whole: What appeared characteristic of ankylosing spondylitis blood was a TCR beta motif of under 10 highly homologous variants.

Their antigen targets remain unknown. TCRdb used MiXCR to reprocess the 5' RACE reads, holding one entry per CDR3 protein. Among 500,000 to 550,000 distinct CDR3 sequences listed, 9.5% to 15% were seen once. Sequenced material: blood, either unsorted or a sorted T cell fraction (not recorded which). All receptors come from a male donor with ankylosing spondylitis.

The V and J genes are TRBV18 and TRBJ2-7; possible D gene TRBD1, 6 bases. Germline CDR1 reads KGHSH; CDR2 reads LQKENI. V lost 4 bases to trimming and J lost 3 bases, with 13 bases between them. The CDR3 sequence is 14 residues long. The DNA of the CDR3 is TGTGCCAGCTCACGGACGGGACAAGGCTACGAGCAGTACTTC. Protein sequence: CASSRTGQGYEQYF. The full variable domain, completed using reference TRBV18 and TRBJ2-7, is NAGVMQNPRHLVRRRGQEARLRCSPMKGHSHVYWYRQLPEEGLKFMVYLQKENIIDESGMPKERFSAEFPKEGPSILRIQQVVRGDSAAYFCASSRTGQGYEQYFGPGTRLTVT.

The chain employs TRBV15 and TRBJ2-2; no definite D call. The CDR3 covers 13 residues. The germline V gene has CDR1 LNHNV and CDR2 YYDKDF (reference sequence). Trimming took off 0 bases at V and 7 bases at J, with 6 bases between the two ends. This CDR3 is CATSREVIGELFF. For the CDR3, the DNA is TGTGCCACCAGCAGAGAAGTGATCGGGGAGCTGTTTTTT.

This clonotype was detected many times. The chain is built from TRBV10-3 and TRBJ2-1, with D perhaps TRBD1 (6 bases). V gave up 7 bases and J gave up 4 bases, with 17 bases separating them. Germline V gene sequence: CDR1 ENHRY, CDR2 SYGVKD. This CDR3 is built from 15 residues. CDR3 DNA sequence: TGTGCCATCAATCCGGCACTACAGGGTTACAATGAGCAGTTCTTC. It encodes CAINPALQGYNEQFF.

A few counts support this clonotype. CDR3 in amino acids: CSAMKGRANTGELFF. CDR3 sequence (DNA): TGCAGTGCCATGAAAGGACGCGCGAACACCGGGGAGCTGTTTTTT. V gene TRBV20-1 combines with J gene TRBJ2-2, with D uncertain. The V end lost 6 bases, the J end lost 0 bases, and 14 bases lay between the germline ends. This CDR3 spans 15 amino acids. In germline, CDR1 is DFQATT, CDR2 SNEGSKA (reference sequence).

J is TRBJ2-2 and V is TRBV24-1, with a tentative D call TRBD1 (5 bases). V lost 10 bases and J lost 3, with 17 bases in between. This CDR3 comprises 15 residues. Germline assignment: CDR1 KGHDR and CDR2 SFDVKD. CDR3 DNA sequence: TGTGCCACGGCGGATAGACAGCTAGACACCGGGGAGCTGTTTTTT. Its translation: CATADRQLDTGELFF.

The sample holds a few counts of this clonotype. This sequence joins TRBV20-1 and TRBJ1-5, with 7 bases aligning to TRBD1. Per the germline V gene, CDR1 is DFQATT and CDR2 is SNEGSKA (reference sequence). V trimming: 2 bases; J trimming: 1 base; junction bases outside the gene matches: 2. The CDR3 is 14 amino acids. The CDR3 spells CSARRQGSNQPQHF. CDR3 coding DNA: TGCAGTGCTAGAAGACAGGGAAGCAATCAGCCCCAGCATTTT.